This T cell receptor beta chain was recovered during a study of T-cell memory formation after mild COVID-19. The CDR3 extends over 15 amino acids. The V and J ends lost 1 base and 3 bases, in that order; junction bases with no gene match: 3. CDR1 is LNHDA and CDR2 is SQIVND in the germline V gene (reference sequence). MiXCR was run by TCRdb on the 5' RACE reads, yielding one entry per CDR3 protein. The table includes approximately 210,000 distinct CDR3 sequences, around 26% detected once. About this clonotype: Antigen unknown.

Points from the study as a whole: Later expanders leaned CD4+, whereas clones that contracted between day 15 and 85 were balanced CD4/CD8.

The sample was PBMCs or a T cell subset sorted from them (not recorded which). This clonotype originated in an adult woman who had mild COVID-19 (a few samples of this study predate the infection). Cell type and time point are not known. The V and J genes are TRBV19 and TRBJ2-1; 7 bases agree with TRBD1. CDR3 residues: CASSIGTGDYNEQFF. The DNA for the CDR3 is TGTGCCAGTAGTATAGGTACAGGGGACTACAATGAGCAGTTCTTC.